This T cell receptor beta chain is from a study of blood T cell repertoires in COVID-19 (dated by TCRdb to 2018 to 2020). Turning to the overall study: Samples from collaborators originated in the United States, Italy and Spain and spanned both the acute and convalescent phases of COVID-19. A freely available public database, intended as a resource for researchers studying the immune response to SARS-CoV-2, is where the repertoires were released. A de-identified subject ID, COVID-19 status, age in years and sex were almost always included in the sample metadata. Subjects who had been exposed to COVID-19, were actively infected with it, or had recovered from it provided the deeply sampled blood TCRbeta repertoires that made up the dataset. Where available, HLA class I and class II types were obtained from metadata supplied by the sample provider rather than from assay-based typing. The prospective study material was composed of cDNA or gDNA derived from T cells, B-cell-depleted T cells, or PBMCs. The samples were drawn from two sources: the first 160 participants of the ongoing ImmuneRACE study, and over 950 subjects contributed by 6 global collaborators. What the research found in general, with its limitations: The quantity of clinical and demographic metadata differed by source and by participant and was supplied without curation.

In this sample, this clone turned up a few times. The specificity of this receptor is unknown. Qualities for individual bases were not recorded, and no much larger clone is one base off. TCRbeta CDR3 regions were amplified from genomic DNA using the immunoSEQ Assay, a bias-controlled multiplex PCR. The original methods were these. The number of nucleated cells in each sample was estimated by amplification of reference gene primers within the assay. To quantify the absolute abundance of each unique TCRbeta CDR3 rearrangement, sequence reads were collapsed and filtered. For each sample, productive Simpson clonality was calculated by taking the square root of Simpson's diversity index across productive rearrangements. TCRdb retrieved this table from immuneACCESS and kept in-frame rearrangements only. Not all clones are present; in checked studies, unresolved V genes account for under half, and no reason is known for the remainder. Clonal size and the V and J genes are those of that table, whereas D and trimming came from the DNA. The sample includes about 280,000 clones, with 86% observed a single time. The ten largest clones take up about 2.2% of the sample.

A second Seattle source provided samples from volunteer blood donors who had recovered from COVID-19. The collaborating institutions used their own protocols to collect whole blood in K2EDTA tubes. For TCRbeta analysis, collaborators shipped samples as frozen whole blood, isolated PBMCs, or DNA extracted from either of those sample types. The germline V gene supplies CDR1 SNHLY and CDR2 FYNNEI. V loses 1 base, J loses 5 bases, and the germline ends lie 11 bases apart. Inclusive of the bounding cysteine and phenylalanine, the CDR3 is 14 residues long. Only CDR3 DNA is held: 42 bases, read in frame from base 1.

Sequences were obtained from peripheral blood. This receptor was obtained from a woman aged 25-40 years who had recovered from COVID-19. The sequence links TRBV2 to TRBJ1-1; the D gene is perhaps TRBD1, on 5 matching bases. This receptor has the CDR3 CASSEGQGGTEAFF. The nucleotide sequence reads TGTGCCAGCAGTGAAGGTCAGGGTGGAACTGAAGCTTTCTTT.